The TCR beta chain under discussion was sequenced for a study of T cell clonotyping in hematopoietic cell transplantation. Some clones are missing from TCRdb's copy, which holds only in-frame ones; the method was immunoSEQ multiplex PCR. The sample yields roughly 44,000 clones, 85% seen once. Whole-study findings and limits: Few recipient clonotypes overlapped donors; over 95% were de novo at given depth. Recipient TCR diversity dropped after transplant; expanded clonotypes rose from day 30 to 180.

On this clone: What it binds is not known.

The time point here: recipient sample about 28 days before transplant, after cytoreduction. Germline-derived CDR1 and CDR2 are KGHSH and LQKENI. Trimming left V 5 bases short and J 9 bases short, with 11 bases between. The CDR3 is 12 amino acids. The chain combines TRBV18 with TRBJ2-4; either TRBD1 or TRBD2 may supply D (7 bases each). The origin of this receptor is a man in his 60s with acute myeloid leukemia. Some clones in this sample may be carry-over from other donors' samples. Sequencing was performed on peripheral blood mononuclear cells, taken before stem cell transplant. This CDR3 reads CASSSGGGIQYF. CDR3 DNA sequence: TGTGCCAGCTCATCAGGGGGGGGCATTCAGTACTTC. Using reference TRBV18 and TRBJ2-4 for the parts outside the CDR3, the full variable domain is NAGVMQNPRHLVRRRGQEARLRCSPMKGHSHVYWYRQLPEEGLKFMVYLQKENIIDESGMPKERFSAEFPKEGPSILRIQQVVRGDSAAYFCASSSGGGIQYFGAGTRLSVL.